The present entry profiles one T cell receptor (beta chain) with its context. Profiled with immunoSEQ multiplex PCR; TCRdb holds only in-frame clones, not every one. Of 310,000 or so clones in the sample, around nine tenths were seen once. The sample comes from a study of blood T cell repertoires in COVID-19. CDR1 and CDR2 (germline): LNHDA, SQIVND (reference sequence). There are 16 residues in the CDR3. J lost 2 bases, V lost 7 bases, and 7 bases had no gene match. This receptor was obtained from a woman in her thirties who had recovered from COVID-19. The sample comprised PBMCs or T cells enriched from blood (not recorded which). The chain joins TRBV19 to TRBJ2-6; 8 nucleotides match TRBD2. The CDR3 DNA sequence: TGTGCCAGTATCAATACAGCGGGGGCTGGGGCCAACGTCCTGACTTTC. As protein: CASINTAGAGANVLTF.